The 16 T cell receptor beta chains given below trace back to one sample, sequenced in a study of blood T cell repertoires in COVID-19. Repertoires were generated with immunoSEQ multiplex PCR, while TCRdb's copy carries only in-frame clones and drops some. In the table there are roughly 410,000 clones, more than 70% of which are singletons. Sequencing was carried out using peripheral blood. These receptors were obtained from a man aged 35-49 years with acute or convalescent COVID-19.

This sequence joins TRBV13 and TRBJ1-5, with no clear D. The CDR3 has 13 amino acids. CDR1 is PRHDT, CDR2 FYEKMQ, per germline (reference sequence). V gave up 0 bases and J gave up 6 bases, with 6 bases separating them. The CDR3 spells CASSLGGVQPQHF. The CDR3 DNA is TGTGCCAGCAGCTTAGGCGGGGTTCAGCCCCAGCATTTT.

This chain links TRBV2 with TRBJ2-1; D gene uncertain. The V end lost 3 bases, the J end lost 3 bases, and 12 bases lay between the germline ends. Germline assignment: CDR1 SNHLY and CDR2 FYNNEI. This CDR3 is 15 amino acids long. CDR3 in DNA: TGTGCCAGCAGTGATATTGGCACAGTCTACAATGAGCAGTTCTTC. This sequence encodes CASSDIGTVYNEQFF.

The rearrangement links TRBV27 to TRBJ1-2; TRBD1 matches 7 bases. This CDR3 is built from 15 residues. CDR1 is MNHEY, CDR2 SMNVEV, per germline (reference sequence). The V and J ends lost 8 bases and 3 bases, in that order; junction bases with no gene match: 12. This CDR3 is CASAASGQDYYGYTF. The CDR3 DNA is TGTGCCAGCGCCGCTTCCGGACAGGACTACTATGGCTACACCTTC.

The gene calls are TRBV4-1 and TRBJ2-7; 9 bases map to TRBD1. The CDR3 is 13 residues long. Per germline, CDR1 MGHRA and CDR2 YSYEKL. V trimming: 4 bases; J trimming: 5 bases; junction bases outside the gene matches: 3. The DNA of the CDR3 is TGCGCCAGCAGCCGGGGACAGGGCGACGAGCAGTACTTC. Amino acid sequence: CASSRGQGDEQYF.

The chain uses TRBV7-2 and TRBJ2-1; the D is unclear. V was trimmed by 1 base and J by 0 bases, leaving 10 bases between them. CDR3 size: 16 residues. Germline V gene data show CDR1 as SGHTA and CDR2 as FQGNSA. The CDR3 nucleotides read TGTGCCAGCAGCTTAGTTGGCGGAGCCTCCTACAATGAGCAGTTCTTC. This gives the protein CASSLVGGASYNEQFF.

The CDR3 region is CASSFGQGARGDTQYF. In DNA, the CDR3 is TGTGCCAGCAGCTTCGGACAGGGGGCGCGAGGAGATACGCAGTATTTT. This chain joins TRBV7-8 and TRBJ2-3; TRBD1 matches at 11 bases. This CDR3 region has 16 residues. V was pared by 3 bases and J by 5 bases, with 7 bases of the junction left unmatched. Germline CDR1 SGHVS, CDR2 FQNEAQ.

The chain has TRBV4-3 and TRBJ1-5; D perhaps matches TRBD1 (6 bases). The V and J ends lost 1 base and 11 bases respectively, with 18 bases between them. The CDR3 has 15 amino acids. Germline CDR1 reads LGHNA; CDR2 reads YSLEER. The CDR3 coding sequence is TGCGCCAGCAGCCAAGGAGGGGGTGCCGGGGCGACCCAGCATTTT. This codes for CASSQGGGAGATQHF.

CDR3 coding DNA: TGTGCCAGCAGTGTGCGACAGGGTTCTGGGGCCAACGTCCTGACTTTC. Amino acid sequence: CASSVRQGSGANVLTF. The chain is built from TRBV6-2 or TRBV6-3 and TRBJ2-6; 7 bases fit TRBD1. CDR1 MNHEY and CDR2 SVGEGT come from the germline V gene. CDR3 length equals 16 residues. With V trimmed by 5 bases and J by 1 base, 5 bases remained unmatched.

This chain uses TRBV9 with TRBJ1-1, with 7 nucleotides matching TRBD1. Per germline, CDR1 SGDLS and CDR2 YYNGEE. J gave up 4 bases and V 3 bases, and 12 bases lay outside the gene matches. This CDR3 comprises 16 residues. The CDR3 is CASSGPGTAVGTEAFF. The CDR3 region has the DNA TGTGCCAGCAGCGGACCCGGGACAGCCGTCGGCACTGAAGCTTTCTTT.

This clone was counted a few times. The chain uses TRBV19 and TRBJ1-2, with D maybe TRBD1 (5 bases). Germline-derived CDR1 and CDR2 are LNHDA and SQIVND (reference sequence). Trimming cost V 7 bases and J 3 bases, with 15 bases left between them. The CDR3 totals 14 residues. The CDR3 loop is CASTVSGLHYGYTF. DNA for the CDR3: TGTGCCAGTACCGTCTCAGGGCTTCACTATGGCTACACCTTC. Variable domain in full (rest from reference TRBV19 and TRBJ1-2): DGGITQSPKYLFRKEGQNVTLSCEQNLNHDAMYWYRQDPGQGLRLIYYSQIVNDFQKGDIAEGYSVSREKKESFPLTVTSAQKNPTAFYLCASTVSGLHYGYTFGSGTRLTVV.

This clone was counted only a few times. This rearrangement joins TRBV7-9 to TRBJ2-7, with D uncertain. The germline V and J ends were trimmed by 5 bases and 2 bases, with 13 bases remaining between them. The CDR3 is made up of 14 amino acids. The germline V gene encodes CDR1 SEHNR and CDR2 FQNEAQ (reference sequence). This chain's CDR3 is CASSQFEETYEQYF. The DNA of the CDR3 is TGTGCCAGCAGCCAATTTGAGGAAACCTACGAGCAGTACTTC.

CDR3 protein: CASSSNRVKEKLFF. DNA for the CDR3: TGTGCCAGCAGTTCAAACAGGGTCAAGGAAAAACTGTTTTTT. The V and J genes are TRBV6-5 and TRBJ1-4; a possible D gene is TRBD1 (6 bases). The germline gives CDR1 MNHEY, CDR2 SVGAGI. This CDR3 is 14 amino acids long. Trimming left V 4 bases short and J 8 bases short, with 14 bases between.

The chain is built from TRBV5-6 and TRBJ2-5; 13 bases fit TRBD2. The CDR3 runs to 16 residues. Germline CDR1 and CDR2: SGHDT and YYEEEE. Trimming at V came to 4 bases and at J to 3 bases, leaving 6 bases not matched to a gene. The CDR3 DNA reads TGTGCCAGCAGCGCGACCGGGACTAGCGGGGAAGAGACCCAGTACTTC. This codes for CASSATGTSGEETQYF.

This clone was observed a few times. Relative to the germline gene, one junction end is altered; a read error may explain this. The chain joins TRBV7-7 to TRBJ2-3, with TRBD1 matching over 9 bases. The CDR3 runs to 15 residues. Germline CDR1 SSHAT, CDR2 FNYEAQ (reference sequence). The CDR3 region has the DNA TGTGCTAGCAGCCCGGGGACAGGGATCACAGATACGCAGTATTTT. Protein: CASSPGTGITDTQYF.

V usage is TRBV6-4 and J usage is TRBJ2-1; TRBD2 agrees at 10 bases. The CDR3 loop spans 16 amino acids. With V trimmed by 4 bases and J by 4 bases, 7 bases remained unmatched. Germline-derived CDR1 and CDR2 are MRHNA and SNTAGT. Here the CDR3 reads CASSVVRTSGYNEQFF. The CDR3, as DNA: TGTGCCAGCAGTGTGGTGAGGACTAGCGGTTACAATGAGCAGTTCTTC.

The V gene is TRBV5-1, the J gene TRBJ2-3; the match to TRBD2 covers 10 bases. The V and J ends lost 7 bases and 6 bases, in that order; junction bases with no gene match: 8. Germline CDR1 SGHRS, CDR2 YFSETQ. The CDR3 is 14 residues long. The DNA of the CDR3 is TGCGCCAGCTTCCTAGCGGGAGTGGATGATACGCAGTATTTT. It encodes CASFLAGVDDTQYF.